Below are 15 T cell receptor beta chains sequenced from a single sample in a study of tumor-infiltrating lymphocytes in primary liver carcinoma (dated by TCRdb to about 2017). Total RNA and DNA were co-extracted from 20-30 mg of bulk tissue with the AllPrep DNA/RNA mini kit, without cell sorting. TCRdb lists the instrument as Illumina HiSeq 2500. TCRbeta-specific cDNA was reverse-transcribed from 500 to 550 ng total RNA using a constant-region primer and ProtoScript II reverse transcriptase. Construction of the TCRbeta libraries relied on three nested rounds of multiplex PCR, following a slightly modified ARM-PCR procedure. Each of the first two PCR rounds ran for approximately 10 cycles using multiplex TRBV1-TRBV30 forward primers together with a Cbeta reverse primer. Through fastp at Q25 and MiXCR, TCRdb rebuilt clones from the public reads, retaining in-frame beta chains. Rows with one shared CDR3 protein collapse into an entry with the most common genes and DNA. The sample yields approximately 100,000 distinct CDR3 sequences; about two thirds were counted once. The ten most abundant clones make up roughly an eighth of the sample.

The source material was liver tumor tissue from sampling region 2. The sample's cell subset or site label, decoded: tumor region T2, inferior pole. These receptors were taken from an older woman with primary liver carcinoma and hepatitis B virus infection.

This clonotype was counted only a few times. The V gene is TRBV20-1, the J gene TRBJ2-3; a possible D gene is TRBD2 (6 bases). The CDR3 has 14 amino acids. V lost 6 bases and J 0 bases, leaving 13 bases between the germline ends. Germline CDR1 is DFQATT and CDR2 is SNEGSKA (reference sequence). The CDR3 DNA is TGCAGTGCAAAACTAGCATCTAGCACAGATACGCAGTATTTT. Amino acid sequence: CSAKLASSTDTQYF.

The chain recombines TRBV28 with TRBJ2-7; TRBD2 matches 7 bases. This CDR3 has 15 amino acids. Germline V gene sequence: CDR1 MDHEN, CDR2 SYDVKM. Unmatched junction bases numbered 11, after V lost 6 bases and J lost 3 bases. The CDR3 sequence is CASSLKAGPLYEQYF. The CDR3 DNA follows: TGTGCCAGCAGCCTCAAAGCGGGACCCCTCTACGAGCAGTACTTC.

In regard to this clonotype: The junction differs from germline at one of its ends, possibly a read error. V is TRBV6-1 and J is TRBJ2-7, with D hard to call. CDR1 is MNHNS and CDR2 is SASEGT in the germline V gene. This CDR3 is built from 14 residues. The CDR3 protein is CASCELTRNYEQYF. CDR3 DNA: TGTGCCAGCTGTGAACTCACCCGAAACTACGAGCAGTACTTC.

Notes on this clonotype: A junction boundary mismatches the germline segment, possibly from a read error. The chain has TRBV11-2 and TRBJ1-4; tentatively, D is TRBD1 (5 bases). The CDR3 consists of 13 residues. The V gene's germline CDR1 is SGHAT and CDR2 FQNNGV. The CDR3 nucleotides are TGTGCCAGCAGTTACCCGGGGGATCTGAAACCGTTTTTT. It is translated as CASSYPGDLKPFF.

The rearrangement joins TRBV2 to TRBJ2-3; D is ambiguous. Trimming pared 4 bases from V and 2 bases from J, leaving 10 bases between. This CDR3 has 14 amino acids. Germline CDR1 is SNHLY and CDR2 is FYNNEI. The CDR3 DNA reads as TGTGCCAGCAGTGTGCACCTCAACACAGATACGCAGTATTTT. Translated: CASSVHLNTDTQYF.

With regard to this clonotype: Germline is not matched at one junction end, which may reflect a read error. The V and J genes are TRBV14 and TRBJ2-7; 11 bases match TRBD2. Germline V gene data show CDR1 as SGHDN and CDR2 as FVKESK. The CDR3 consists of 13 residues. CDR3 bases: TGTGCCAGCAACCAACTAGCGGGGGCAGGGCAGTACTTC. Translation: CASNQLAGAGQYF.

This clonotype has ten or more counts. The rearrangement uses TRBV6-1 and TRBJ2-6; the match to TRBD2 covers 12 bases. Losses at the gene ends were 6 bases for V and 2 bases for J; bases not matched to a gene: 5. Germline V gives CDR1 MNHNS, CDR2 SASEGT. The CDR3 has 17 residues. The chain's CDR3 is CASSPRTSGTGANVLTF. The CDR3 nucleotides read TGTGCCAGCAGCCCCAGGACTAGCGGGACTGGGGCCAACGTCCTGACTTTC.

V and J are TRBV7-3 and TRBJ1-1; 7 bases agree with TRBD1. CDR3 length: 13 residues. Trimming removed 2 bases from V and 5 bases from J; junction bases left unmatched: 2. Germline loops: CDR1 SGHTA, CDR2 FQGTGA. The CDR3 is CASSLDRVTEAFF. The CDR3, as DNA: TGTGCCAGCAGCTTAGACAGGGTGACTGAAGCTTTCTTT. Complete variable domain (other parts from reference TRBV7-3 and TRBJ1-1): GAGVSQTPSNKVTEKGKYVELRCDPISGHTALYWYRQSLGQGPEFLIYFQGTGAADDSGLPNDRFFAVRPEGSVSTLKIQRTERGDSAVYLCASSLDRVTEAFFGQGTRLTVV.

This clonotype was observed a few times. The chain links TRBV11-2 to TRBJ2-7; D remains ambiguous. V lost 1 base and J 6 bases, leaving 7 bases between the germline ends. Germline-derived CDR1 and CDR2 are SGHAT and FQNNGV. The CDR3 extends over 12 amino acids. The CDR3 sequence is CASSLGFREQYF. The CDR3 DNA sequence: TGTGCCAGCAGCTTAGGTTTCCGCGAGCAGTACTTC.

As to this clonotype: Germline is not matched at one junction end, which may reflect a read error. The chain employs TRBV5-5 and TRBJ2-2, with 7 bases fitting TRBD2. CDR3 length equals 17 residues. CDR1 and CDR2 from the germline V gene are SGHKS and YYEKEE (reference sequence). CDR3 amino acids: CASSLAGSGGPTWELFF. The CDR3 DNA follows: TGTGCCAGCAGCTTGGCAGGTTCGGGAGGACCCACCTGGGAGCTGTTTTTT.

This clonotype has a count of ten or more. The junction differs from germline at one of its ends, possibly a read error. V gene TRBV10-3 combines with J gene TRBJ2-7; 7 nucleotides align to TRBD2. Germline V gene lookup returns CDR1 ENHRY and CDR2 SYGVKD. CDR3 length: 15 residues. The CDR3 protein is CAISTPRQREGPTVF. CDR3 sequence (DNA): TGTGCCATCAGTACCCCCAGGCAGCGGGAAGGCCCAACGGTTTTC.

Comment on this clonotype: The CDR3 ends on some other residue instead of the conserved phenylalanine or tryptophan, so this is likely a read error. V and J are TRBV11-2 and TRBJ2-5; D gene uncertain. CDR1 and CDR2 from the germline V gene are SGHAT and FQNNGV. The CDR3 has 14 residues. The DNA for the CDR3 is TGTGTCAGCAGCACGAGCTGGGGTCGAGAGACCCAGTACTTG. Protein sequence: CVSSTSWGRETQYL.

The rearrangement joins TRBV4-1 to TRBJ2-3, with D maybe TRBD2 (7 bases). Germline values: CDR1 MGHRA, CDR2 YSYEKL. The V end was cut by 7 bases, the J end by 5 bases, with 16 bases between. The CDR3 has 14 residues. The CDR3 DNA reads as TGCGCCAGCATCGTGGGGGGGCTCATAGATACGCAGTATTTT. It specifies CASIVGGLIDTQYF.

Of note for this clonotype: The junction shows a germline mismatch at one end, possibly a read error. The rearrangement uses TRBV11-2 and TRBJ2-7; 10 bases are shared with TRBD2. The CDR3 is 14 residues long. Germline loops: CDR1 SGHAT, CDR2 FQNNGV. The CDR3 DNA follows: TGTGCCAACAGCTTACTAGCGGGACATTGCGAGCAGTACTTC. Translated, it gives CANSLLAGHCEQYF.

There are many counts of this clonotype. The chain employs TRBV29-1 and TRBJ2-1; TRBD2 aligns across 11 bases. The CDR3 runs 15 residues. V lost 6 bases to trimming and J lost 4 bases; unmatched junction nucleotides: 8. The germline V gene encodes CDR1 SQVTM and CDR2 ANQGSEA. In nucleotides, the CDR3 is TGCAGCGTAGGAGTGGGACTAGCGGTATACAATGAGCAGTTCTTC. It translates to CSVGVGLAVYNEQFF.